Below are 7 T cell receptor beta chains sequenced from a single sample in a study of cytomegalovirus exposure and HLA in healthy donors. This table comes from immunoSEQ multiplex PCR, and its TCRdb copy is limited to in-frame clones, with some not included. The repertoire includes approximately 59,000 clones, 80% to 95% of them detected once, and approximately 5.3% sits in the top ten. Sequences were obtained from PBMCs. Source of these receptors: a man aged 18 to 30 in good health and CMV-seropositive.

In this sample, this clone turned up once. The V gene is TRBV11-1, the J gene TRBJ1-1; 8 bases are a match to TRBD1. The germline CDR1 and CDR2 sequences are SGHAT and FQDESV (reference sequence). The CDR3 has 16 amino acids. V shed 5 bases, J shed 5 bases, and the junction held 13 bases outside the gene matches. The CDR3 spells CASSPTMDRVGTEAFF. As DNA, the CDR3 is TGTGCCAGCAGCCCGACTATGGACAGGGTTGGGACTGAAGCTTTCTTT.

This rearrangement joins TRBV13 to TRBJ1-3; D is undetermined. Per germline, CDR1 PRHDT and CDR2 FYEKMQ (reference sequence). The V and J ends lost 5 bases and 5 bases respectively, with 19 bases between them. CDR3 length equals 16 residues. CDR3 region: CASSRDAGWVRNTIYF. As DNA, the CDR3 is TGTGCCAGCAGCCGCGACGCGGGGTGGGTTAGAAACACCATATATTTT.

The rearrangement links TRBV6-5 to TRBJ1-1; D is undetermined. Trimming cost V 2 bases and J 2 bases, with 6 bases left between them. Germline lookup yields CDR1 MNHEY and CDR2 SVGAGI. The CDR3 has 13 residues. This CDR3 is CASSYRVNTEAFF. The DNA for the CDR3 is TGTGCCAGCAGTTACCGGGTAAACACTGAAGCTTTCTTT.

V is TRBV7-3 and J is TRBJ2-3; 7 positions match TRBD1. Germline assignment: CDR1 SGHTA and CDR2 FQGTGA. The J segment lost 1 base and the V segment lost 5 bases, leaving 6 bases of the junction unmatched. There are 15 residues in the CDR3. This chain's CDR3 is CASSLGGQGTDTQYF. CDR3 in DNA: TGTGCCAGCAGCCTGGGTGGACAGGGCACAGATACGCAGTATTTT. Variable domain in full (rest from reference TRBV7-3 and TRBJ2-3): GAGVSQTPSNKVTEKGKYVELRCDPISGHTALYWYRQSLGQGPEFLIYFQGTGAADDSGLPNDRFFAVRPEGSVSTLKIQRTERGDSAVYLCASSLGGQGTDTQYFGPGTRLTVL.

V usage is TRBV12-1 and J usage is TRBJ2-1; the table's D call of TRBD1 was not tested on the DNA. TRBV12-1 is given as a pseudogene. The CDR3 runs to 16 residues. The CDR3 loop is CASSSSPGTECGEQFF. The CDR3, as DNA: TGTGCCAGCAGCTCCAGTCCCGGGACAGAATGCGGTGAGCAGTTCTTC.

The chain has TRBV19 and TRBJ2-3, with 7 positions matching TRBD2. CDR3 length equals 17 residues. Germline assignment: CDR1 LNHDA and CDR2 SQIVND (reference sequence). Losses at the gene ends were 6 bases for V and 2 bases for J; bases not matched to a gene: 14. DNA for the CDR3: TGTGCCAGTAGGGACCGAGGGGTAGCGGGTACCACAGATACGCAGTATTTT. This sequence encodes CASRDRGVAGTTDTQYF.

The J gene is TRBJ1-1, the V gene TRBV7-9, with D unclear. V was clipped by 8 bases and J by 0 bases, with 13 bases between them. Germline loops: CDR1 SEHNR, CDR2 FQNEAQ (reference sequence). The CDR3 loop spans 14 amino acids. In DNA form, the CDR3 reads TGTGCCAGCGTATTGACGGGGTTGAACACTGAAGCTTTCTTT. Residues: CASVLTGLNTEAFF. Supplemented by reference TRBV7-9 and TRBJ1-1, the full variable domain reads DTGVSQNPRHKITKRGQNVTFRCDPISEHNRLYWYRQTLGQGPEFLTYFQNEAQLEKSRLLSDRFSAERPKGSFSTLEIQRTEQGDSAMYLCASVLTGLNTEAFFGQGTRLTVV.